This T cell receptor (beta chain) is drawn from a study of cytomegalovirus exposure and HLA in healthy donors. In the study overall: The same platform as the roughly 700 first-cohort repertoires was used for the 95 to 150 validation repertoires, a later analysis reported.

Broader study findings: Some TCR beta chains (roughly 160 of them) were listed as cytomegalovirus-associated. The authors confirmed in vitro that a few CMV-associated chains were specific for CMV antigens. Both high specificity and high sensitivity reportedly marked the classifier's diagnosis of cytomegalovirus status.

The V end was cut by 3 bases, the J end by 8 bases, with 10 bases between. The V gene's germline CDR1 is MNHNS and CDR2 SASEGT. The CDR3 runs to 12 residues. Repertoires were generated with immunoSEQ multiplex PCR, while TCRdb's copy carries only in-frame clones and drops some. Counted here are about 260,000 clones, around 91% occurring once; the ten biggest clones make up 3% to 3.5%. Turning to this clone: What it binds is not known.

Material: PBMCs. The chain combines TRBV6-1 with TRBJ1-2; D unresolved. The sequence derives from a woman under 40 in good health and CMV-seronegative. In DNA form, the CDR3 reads TGTGCCAGCAGTGACCCACCGGGGGGCTACACCTTC. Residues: CASSDPPGGYTF.